The clone carrying this T cell receptor (beta chain) has more than one count but fewer than ten. Its antigen is unknown. The study ran its PCR with 60 Vbeta and 13 Jbeta primers. Profiled with immunoSEQ multiplex PCR; TCRdb holds only in-frame clones, not every one. The repertoire holds about 100,000 clones, with around 72% as singletons. Deletions cut 4 bases from V and 9 bases from J, with 11 bases between. The CDR3 length is 12 residues. From germline, CDR1 is SGDLS and CDR2 YYNGEE. The sample is drawn from a study of cytomegalovirus exposure and HLA in healthy donors. Notes on the study in general: Cytomegalovirus association was assigned to about 150 TCR beta chains. There were some public TCRs occurring in many donors, but most TCR sequences were rare. Within the data, a cluster of highly shared sequence variants was likely a sequencing artifact.

The receptor's source is a male donor in good health and CMV-seropositive. V and J are TRBV9 and TRBJ2-1, with TRBD1 as a possible D gene (5 bases). Source material: PBMCs. In nucleotides, the CDR3 is TGTGCCAGCAGCATGCAGGGTGCTGAGCAGTTCTTC. It specifies CASSMQGAEQFF.